A selection of T cell receptor beta chains follows, all from one sample in a study of OX40 agonist ivuxolimab in advanced cancers. Libraries were prepared by immunoSEQ multiplex PCR; TCRdb keeps only in-frame clonotypes and omits some of them. The sample shows tens of thousands of clones, approximately 79% of them seen only once. Sequenced material: CD4+ or CD8+ T cells sorted from blood, taken in a trial of the OX40 agonist ivuxolimab. The receptors here all came from an adult with an advanced solid tumor such as melanoma, head and neck, liver or kidney cancer. The CDR3 runs from the conserved cysteine through the conserved F or W. A D gene is named only where the DNA matches it firmly. The size field is filled for only some rows; it gives once, few, many or a size class.

v_call: TRBV9
d_call: TRBD1
j_call: TRBJ2-2
clone_size: NA
cdr3_aa: CASSFSQGARTGELFF
cdr3_nt: TGTGCCAGCAGCTTCTCACAGGGGGCGCGAACCGGGGAGCTGTTTTTT

v_call: TRBV5-1
d_call: NA
j_call: TRBJ2-7
clone_size: NA
cdr3_aa: CASSRRPYEQYF
cdr3_nt: TGCGCCAGCAGCCGCCGACCCTACGAGCAGTACTTC

v_call: TRBV7-9
d_call: TRBD2
j_call: TRBJ2-7
clone_size: NA
cdr3_aa: CASSSSGTSGANYEQYF
cdr3_nt: TGTGCCAGCAGCTCATCCGGGACTAGCGGGGCGAACTACGAGCAGTACTTC

v_call: TRBV9
d_call: TRBD1
j_call: TRBJ1-5
clone_size: NA
cdr3_aa: CASSPPGQGPRETYQPQHF
cdr3_nt: TGTGCCAGCAGCCCCCCTGGACAGGGTCCCAGGGAAACTTATCAGCCCCAGCATTTT

v_call: TRBV28
d_call: TRBD1
j_call: TRBJ1-1
clone_size: NA
cdr3_aa: CASREDRGLNTEAFF
cdr3_nt: TGTGCCAGCAGGGAGGACAGGGGGCTGAACACTGAAGCTTTCTTT

v_call: TRBV20-1
d_call: NA
j_call: TRBJ1-1
clone_size: NA
cdr3_aa: CSAAWSVAFF
cdr3_nt: TGCAGTGCTGCATGGTCAGTCGCTTTCTTT

v_call: TRBV6-5
d_call: NA
j_call: TRBJ1-6
clone_size: NA
cdr3_aa: CASSSPITNSPLHF
cdr3_nt: TGTGCCAGCAGCTCCCCCATCACAAATTCACCCCTCCACTTT

v_call: TRBV9
d_call: TRBD2
j_call: TRBJ2-3
clone_size: NA
cdr3_aa: CASSVGRGAATDTQYF
cdr3_nt: TGTGCCAGCAGCGTCGGGCGGGGGGCCGCCACAGATACGCAGTATTTT

v_call: TRBV5-1
d_call: NA
j_call: TRBJ2-5
clone_size: once
cdr3_aa: CASSLVGAGAPGETQYF
cdr3_nt: TGCGCCAGCAGCTTGGTAGGGGCGGGGGCACCCGGGGAGACCCAGTACTTC

v_call: TRBV5-6
d_call: NA
j_call: TRBJ1-6
clone_size: once
cdr3_aa: CASSFGQRNPSSYNSPLHF
cdr3_nt: TGTGCCAGCAGCTTTGGACAGCGTAATCCAAGCTCCTATAATTCACCCCTCCACTTT

v_call: TRBV9
d_call: NA
j_call: TRBJ2-1
clone_size: few
cdr3_aa: CASSVSGSGSYNEQFF
cdr3_nt: TGTGCCAGCAGCGTTTCAGGTTCTGGGTCCTACAATGAGCAGTTCTTC

v_call: TRBV5-4
d_call: TRBD2
j_call: TRBJ2-7
clone_size: once
cdr3_aa: CASSLGLAGGAYEQYF
cdr3_nt: TGTGCCAGCAGCTTGGGCCTAGCGGGGGGAGCCTACGAGCAGTACTTC

v_call: TRBV2
d_call: NA
j_call: TRBJ2-2
clone_size: few
cdr3_aa: CASLPGHMNTGELFF
cdr3_nt: TGTGCCAGTCTACCGGGACACATGAACACCGGGGAGCTGTTTTTT

v_call: TRBV9
d_call: NA
j_call: TRBJ1-2
clone_size: NA
cdr3_aa: CASSGALGSQGGYGYTF
cdr3_nt: TGTGCCAGCAGCGGAGCTTTAGGCAGCCAGGGAGGGTATGGCTACACCTTC

v_call: TRBV28
d_call: TRBD1
j_call: TRBJ1-5
clone_size: NA
cdr3_aa: CATMDRGHQPQHF
cdr3_nt: TGTGCCACCATGGACAGGGGGCATCAGCCCCAGCATTTT

v_call: TRBV10-3
d_call: TRBD2
j_call: TRBJ2-2
clone_size: NA
cdr3_aa: CAIRVNPGLNTGELFF
cdr3_nt: TGTGCCATCAGAGTAAATCCGGGACTAAACACCGGGGAGCTGTTTTTT

v_call: TRBV11-3
d_call: NA
j_call: TRBJ2-2
clone_size: NA
cdr3_aa: CASSLRRGDAGELFF
cdr3_nt: TGTGCCAGCAGCTTACGACGGGGCGATGCCGGGGAGCTGTTTTTT

v_call: TRBV28
d_call: NA
j_call: TRBJ1-5
clone_size: NA
cdr3_aa: CASSLTFGQPQHF
cdr3_nt: TGTGCCAGCAGTTTAACTTTCGGGCAGCCCCAGCATTTT

v_call: TRBV10-1
d_call: NA
j_call: TRBJ2-2
clone_size: few
cdr3_aa: CASSAVTPNTGELFF
cdr3_nt: TGCGCCAGCAGTGCTGTCACCCCGAACACCGGGGAGCTGTTTTTT

v_call: TRBV6-6
d_call: NA
j_call: TRBJ2-5
clone_size: NA
cdr3_aa: CASEGGQETQYF
cdr3_nt: TGTGCCAGCGAGGGGGGTCAAGAGACCCAGTACTTC

v_call: TRBV19
d_call: NA
j_call: TRBJ1-2
clone_size: NA
cdr3_aa: CASSLFRDGLGGYTF
cdr3_nt: TGTGCCAGTAGTTTATTCCGGGACGGACTTGGTGGCTACACCTTC

v_call: TRBV4-1
d_call: TRBD1
j_call: TRBJ1-3
clone_size: NA
cdr3_aa: CASSQATSRDRVIF
cdr3_nt: TGCGCCAGCAGCCAAGCAACATCCCGGGACAGGGTAATTTTT

v_call: TRBV7-2
d_call: NA
j_call: TRBJ2-3
clone_size: NA
cdr3_aa: CASTWGPSTDTQYF
cdr3_nt: TGTGCCAGCACCTGGGGACCTAGCACAGATACGCAGTATTTT

v_call: TRBV6-5
d_call: NA
j_call: TRBJ1-6
clone_size: few
cdr3_aa: CASKGRASPLHF
cdr3_nt: TGTGCCAGCAAGGGACGGGCTTCACCCCTCCACTTT

v_call: TRBV2
d_call: NA
j_call: TRBJ2-1
clone_size: NA
cdr3_aa: CASSERGTYLGEQFF
cdr3_nt: TGTGCCAGCAGTGAAAGAGGGACCTACCTAGGCGAGCAGTTCTTC

v_call: TRBV7-6
d_call: NA
j_call: TRBJ2-6
clone_size: NA
cdr3_aa: CASADSGANVLTF
cdr3_nt: TGTGCCAGTGCAGACTCTGGGGCCAACGTCCTGACTTTC

v_call: TRBV27
d_call: NA
j_call: TRBJ1-1
clone_size: NA
cdr3_aa: CASSFGTQNTEAFF
cdr3_nt: TGTGCCAGCAGTTTTGGGACACAGAACACTGAAGCTTTCTTT

v_call: TRBV10-2
d_call: NA
j_call: TRBJ2-5
clone_size: NA
cdr3_aa: CASSESRFAAQETQYF
cdr3_nt: TGCGCCAGCAGTGAGTCAAGATTTGCAGCTCAAGAGACCCAGTACTTC